This T cell receptor beta chain was found in a study of cytomegalovirus exposure and HLA in healthy donors. CDR3 length: 16 amino acids. The germline V gene encodes CDR1 SGHTA and CDR2 FQGTGA. After removal of 2 bases from V and 0 bases from J, the junction contained 4 bases not matched to a gene. Primers: 60 Vbeta forward and 13 Jbeta reverse. Clones were read by immunoSEQ multiplex PCR, and TCRdb kept only the in-frame ones, dropping some. The sample carries approximately 120,000 clones, about four fifths recorded once. The sample comprised PBMCs. The sequence was obtained from a man aged 25 to 40 in good health and CMV-seronegative. The V and J genes are TRBV7-3 and TRBJ1-1, with 9 bases fitting TRBD1. The DNA of the CDR3 is TGTGCCAGCAGCTTAGGACAGGGGTTTGTGAACACTGAAGCTTTCTTT. This sequence encodes CASSLGQGFVNTEAFF.